This paragraph reports one T cell receptor beta chain. Its antigen is still unknown. Germline CDR1 is DFQATT and CDR2 is SNEGSKA (reference sequence). CDR3 length: 16 amino acids. V gave up 3 bases and J gave up 5 bases, with 22 bases separating them. The table came from immunoSEQ multiplex PCR; TCRdb's copy has only in-frame clones and leaves some out. The sample includes some 120,000 clones, about 90% seen only once; the top ten take around 7.5%. The record originates from a study of T cell responses to AZD1222 COVID-19 vaccine. Study results and limitations: Clonal diversity was possibly underestimated, and the donors were mostly white British, with more females. Repertoires were sampled only after the peak T cell response.

This specimen was peripheral blood, taken on day 0 of AZD1222 vaccination. The genes are TRBV20-1 and TRBJ1-1, with D tentatively TRBD1 (6 bases). This sequence originates from an adult in good health. CDR3 protein: CSASQLAGVGRTEAFF. CDR3 nucleotide sequence: TGCAGTGCTAGTCAATTGGCAGGGGTAGGGAGAACTGAAGCTTTCTTT.